This T cell receptor (beta chain) was sequenced during a study of T cell responses to AZD1222 COVID-19 vaccine (dated by TCRdb to the early 2020s). Context from the whole study: A total of over 230 trial participants underwent TCR sequencing, of whom 207 received two doses of AZD1222 and some 25 received two doses of the MenACWY control vaccine. Trial participants were enrolled into age subgroups of 18-55, 56-69 and 70-plus years, which contained about 150, 27 and 61 TCR-sequenced participants, respectively.

The CDR3 regions of human TCRbeta chains were analyzed by immunosequencing. Per the original workflow: TCRs in the repertoires were compared against a reference library of SARS-CoV-2-specific TCRs that had been generated with the MIRA antigen-specificity platform. Breadth meant the fraction of unique TCRs that were SARS-CoV-2-associated, whereas depth meant the fraction of total T cells that were SARS-CoV-2-associated. Using the MIRA data, each spike-specific TCR was assigned both to the spike region to which the TCR was reactive and to a CD4 or CD8 class. Log10-transformed breadth and depth values were compared by one-way ANOVA with Sidak's multiple comparisons tests. TCRdb obtained this table from immuneACCESS and retained in-frame rearrangements with V and J assigned. These tables miss some clones; where compared with another copy, unresolved V genes account for less than half of the shortfall, and the remainder is unexplained. The V and J calls and clone size were taken over from that table, and D and trimming were inferred from the DNA. For this sample the table gives some 140,000 clones, of which less than 90% were detected only once. The ten largest clonotypes hold 5.5% to 6% of the sample.

According to the study, the label for this sample's time point signals: baseline before first vaccination. In the paper's terms, the treatment or condition label means: meningococcal conjugate vaccine given as trial control. The vaccinee samples were drawn from two UK trials, COV001 and COV002, one of which was a single-blind randomized controlled phase 2/3 trial testing AZD1222 (ChAdOx1 nCoV-19) in healthy adults. For TCRbeta chain sequencing, PBMC samples were collected from trial participants at day 0 and at day 28 after the second dose. From the cysteine up to the phenylalanine, the CDR3 has a length of 11 residues. Just CDR3 DNA is preserved here, 33 bases in frame from base 1. Trimming costs V 5 bases and J 4 bases, and their ends lie 5 bases apart. In the germline V gene, CDR1 corresponds to SGHAT and CDR2 to FQNNGV. In the case of this clone: The antigen this receptor binds is unknown. It has no much larger one-base neighbor in the sample; base qualities were not kept.

Findings and caveats that apply to the study as a whole: The 56-69-year group was small, and its depth increase did not reach significance, likely because of low power. The whole spike protein was spanned by vaccine-associated CD4 TCRs, and dominant responses were seen in regions 160-218 and 743-854. Because no day 14 peak-response samples were available, the repertoires could be characterized only after the peak T cell response. Conclusions about previously exposed vaccinees were limited because only a handful of AZD1222 recipients were SARS-CoV-2 seropositive at baseline. After two AZD1222 doses, both the breadth and the depth of spike-specific TCRs were significantly higher than at day 0 and than in MenACWY recipients. Epitopes outside the regions mutated in the B.1.351 and B.1.1.7 variants were reportedly recognized by nearly half of the unique spike-specific TCRs. Participants were mostly white British, with more females than males. The authors suggested clonal diversity may have been underestimated.

Here the sequenced sample was peripheral blood, taken on day 0 of MenACWY control vaccination. The receptor was isolated from an adult in good health. The rearrangement joined TRBV11-2 to TRBJ1-2, with the D gene call left open. The nucleotides are TGTGCCAGCAGCCAGAGCTATGGCTACACCTTC. This yields the protein CASSQSYGYTF. Supplemented by the reference TRBV11-2 and TRBJ1-2 proteins around the CDR3, the complete variable domain is EAGVAQSPRYKIIEKRQSVAFWCNPISGHATLYWYQQILGQGPKLLIQFQNNGVVDDSQLPKDRFSAERLKGVDSTLKIQPAKLEDSAVYLCASSQSYGYTFGSGTRLTVV.